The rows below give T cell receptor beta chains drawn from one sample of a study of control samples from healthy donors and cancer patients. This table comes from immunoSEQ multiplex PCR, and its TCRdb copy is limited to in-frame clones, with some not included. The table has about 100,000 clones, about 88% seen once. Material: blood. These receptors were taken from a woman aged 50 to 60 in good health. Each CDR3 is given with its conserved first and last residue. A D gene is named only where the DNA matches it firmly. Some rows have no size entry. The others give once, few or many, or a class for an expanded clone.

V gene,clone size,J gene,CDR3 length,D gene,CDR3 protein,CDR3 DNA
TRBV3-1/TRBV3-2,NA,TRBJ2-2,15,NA,CASSRAWMNTGELFF,TGTGCCAGCAGCCGAGCCTGGATGAACACCGGGGAGCTGTTTTTT
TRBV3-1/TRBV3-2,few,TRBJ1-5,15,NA,CASSQDGQGVQPQHF,TGTGCCAGCAGCCAAGATGGCCAGGGTGTACAGCCCCAGCATTTT
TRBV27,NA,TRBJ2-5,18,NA,CASSLSVSWFGERETQYF,TGTGCCAGCAGTTTATCGGTCTCGTGGTTCGGGGAGAGAGAGACCCAGTACTTC
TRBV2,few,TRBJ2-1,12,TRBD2,CASQTSSNEQFF,TGTGCCAGCCAGACTAGCTCCAATGAGCAGTTCTTC
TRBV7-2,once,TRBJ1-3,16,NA,CASSLDSRASGNTIYF,TGTGCCAGCAGCTTAGACAGCCGCGCCTCTGGAAACACCATATATTTT
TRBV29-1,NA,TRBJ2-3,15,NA,CSADRAFGITDTQYF,TGCAGCGCGGACCGAGCGTTCGGAATTACAGATACGCAGTATTTT
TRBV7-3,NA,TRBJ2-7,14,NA,CASSLKQGPYEQYF,TGTGCCAGCAGCTTAAAGCAGGGGCCCTACGAGCAGTACTTC
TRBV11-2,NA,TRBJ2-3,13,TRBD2,CASSLPSGVRQYF,TGTGCCAGCAGCTTACCTAGCGGGGTCAGGCAGTATTTT
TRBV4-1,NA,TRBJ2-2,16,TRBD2,CASSRSRSGGAGELFF,TGCGCCAGCAGCCGTAGTCGGAGCGGGGGAGCCGGGGAGCTGTTTTTT
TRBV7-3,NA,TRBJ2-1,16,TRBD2,CASSSSSGRPGYEQFF,TGTGCCAGCAGCTCCTCTAGCGGGAGGCCAGGCTATGAGCAGTTCTTC
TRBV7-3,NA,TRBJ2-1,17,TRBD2,CASSLTFSGGPHDEQFF,TGTGCCAGCAGCTTAACGTTTAGCGGGGGGCCCCATGATGAGCAGTTCTTC
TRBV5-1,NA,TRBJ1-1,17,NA,CASRDARSTVPIDKAFF,TGCGCCAGCAGGGACGCAAGAAGCACTGTTCCTATTGATAAAGCTTTCTTT
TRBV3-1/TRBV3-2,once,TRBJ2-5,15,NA,CASSQVVGVRETQYF,TGTGCCAGCAGCCAAGTAGTGGGAGTGCGAGAGACCCAGTACTTC
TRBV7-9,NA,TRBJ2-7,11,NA,CASSFFYEQYF,TGTGCCAGCAGCTTCTTCTACGAGCAGTACTTC
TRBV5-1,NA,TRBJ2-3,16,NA,CASSPLLALVPDTQYF,TGCGCCAGCAGCCCCCTACTAGCCCTGGTCCCAGATACGCAGTATTTT
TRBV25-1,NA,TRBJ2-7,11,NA,CASSSFNEQYF,TGTGCCAGCAGTTCGTTTAACGAGCAGTACTTC
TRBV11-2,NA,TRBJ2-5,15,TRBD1,CASSLWDSEEETQYF,TGTGCCAGCAGCTTGTGGGACAGTGAAGAAGAGACCCAGTACTTC
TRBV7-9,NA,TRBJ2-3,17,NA,CASRKGVRGKPTDTQYF,TGTGCCAGCAGGAAGGGGGTACGGGGGAAGCCCACAGATACGCAGTATTTT
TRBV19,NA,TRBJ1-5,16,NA,CASSIMGGLGNQPQHF,TGTGCCAGTAGTATAATGGGGGGGCTTGGCAATCAGCCCCAGCATTTT
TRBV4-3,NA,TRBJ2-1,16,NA,CASSRQWESSYNEQFF,TGCGCCAGCAGCCGGCAGTGGGAGAGCTCCTACAATGAGCAGTTCTTC
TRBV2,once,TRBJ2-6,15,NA,CASSLRLSGANVLTF,TGTGCCAGCAGCCTTCGACTATCTGGGGCCAACGTCCTGACTTTC
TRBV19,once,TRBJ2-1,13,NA,CASSISSAIVAFF,TGTGCCAGTAGTATAAGTTCGGCAATCGTCGCGTTCTTC
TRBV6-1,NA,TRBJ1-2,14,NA,CASSEGVGAGGYTF,TGTGCCAGCAGTGAAGGGGTAGGGGCGGGAGGCTACACCTTC
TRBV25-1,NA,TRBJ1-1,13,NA,CASSESGVTEAFF,TGTGCCAGCAGTGAATCAGGGGTCACTGAAGCTTTCTTT
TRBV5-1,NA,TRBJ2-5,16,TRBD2,CASSLIEREAGETQYF,TGCGCCAGCAGCTTGATTGAGCGGGAGGCAGGAGAGACCCAGTACTTC
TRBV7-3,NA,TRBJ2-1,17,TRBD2,CASSSSPRTSGSHEQFF,TGTGCCAGCAGCTCTTCCCCGAGGACTAGCGGGAGCCATGAGCAGTTCTTC
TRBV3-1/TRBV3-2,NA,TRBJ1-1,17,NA,CASSHHGSLSKNTEAFF,TGTGCCAGCAGCCACCATGGGTCCCTCTCCAAGAACACTGAAGCTTTCTTT
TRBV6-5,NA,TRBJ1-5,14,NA,CASSYSYSNQPQHF,TGTGCCAGCAGTTACTCCTATAGCAATCAGCCCCAGCATTTT
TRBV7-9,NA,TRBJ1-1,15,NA,CASSAPQGRNTEAFF,TGTGCCAGCAGCGCCCCACAGGGCAGGAACACTGAAGCTTTCTTT
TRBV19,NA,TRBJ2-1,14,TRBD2,CASRSSGRANEQFF,TGTGCCAGTAGGAGTAGCGGGAGGGCCAATGAGCAGTTCTTC
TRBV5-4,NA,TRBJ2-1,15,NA,CASSSPTGRNNEQFF,TGTGCCAGCAGCTCGCCCACAGGCAGAAACAATGAGCAGTTCTTC
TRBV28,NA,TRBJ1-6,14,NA,CAISPREPNSPLHF,TGTGCCATCAGCCCCCGGGAGCCCAATTCACCCCTCCACTTT
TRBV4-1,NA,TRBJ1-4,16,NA,CASSQDRTATNEKLFF,TGCGCCAGCAGCCAAGACCGGACAGCAACTAATGAAAAACTGTTTTTT
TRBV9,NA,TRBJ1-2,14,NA,CASSRISDSYGYTF,TGTGCCAGCAGCCGCATCTCGGACAGCTATGGCTACACCTTC
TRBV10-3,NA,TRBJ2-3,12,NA,CAIRDSTDTQYF,TGTGCCATCAGGGACAGCACAGATACGCAGTATTTT
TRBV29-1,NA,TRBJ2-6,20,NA,CSVAKSPTGTGISGANVLTF,TGCAGCGTTGCGAAAAGCCCTACCGGGACTGGTATCTCTGGGGCCAACGTCCTGACTTTC
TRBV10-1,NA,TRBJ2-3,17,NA,CASSEPRGLAHTDTQYF,TGCGCCAGCAGTGAACCTCGGGGGCTAGCCCACACAGATACGCAGTATTTT
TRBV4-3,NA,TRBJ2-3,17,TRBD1,CASSPLVQGASTDTQYF,TGCGCCAGCAGCCCTCTTGTACAGGGGGCTAGCACAGATACGCAGTATTTT
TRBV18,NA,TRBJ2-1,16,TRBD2,CASSPMKLAGVGEQFF,TGTGCCAGCTCACCAATGAAACTAGCGGGAGTAGGGGAGCAGTTCTTC
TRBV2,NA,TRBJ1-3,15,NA,CASSYDRTSGNTIYF,TGTGCCAGCAGCTATGACAGGACCTCTGGAAACACCATATATTTT
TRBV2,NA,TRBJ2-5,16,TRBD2,CASPLAGGLDQETQYF,TGTGCCAGTCCACTAGCGGGGGGTCTTGATCAAGAGACCCAGTACTTC
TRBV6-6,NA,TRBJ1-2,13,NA,CASSYIGDYGYTF,TGTGCCAGCAGTTACATAGGGGACTATGGCTACACCTTC
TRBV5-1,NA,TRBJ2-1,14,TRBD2,CASSFSGGSDEQFF,TGCGCCAGCAGCTTCAGCGGGGGTTCGGATGAGCAGTTCTTC
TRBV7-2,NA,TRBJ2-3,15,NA,CASSLVSEAADTQYF,TGTGCCAGCAGCTTAGTTTCAGAGGCGGCAGATACGCAGTATTTT
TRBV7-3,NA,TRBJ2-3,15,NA,CASSLTPDSLDTQYF,TGTGCCAGCAGCTTAACACCGGACAGTTTAGATACGCAGTATTTT
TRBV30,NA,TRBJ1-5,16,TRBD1,CAWSELDRGPNQPQHF,TGTGCCTGGAGTGAATTGGACAGGGGCCCCAATCAGCCCCAGCATTTT
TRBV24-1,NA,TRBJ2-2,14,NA,CATSETSHTGELFF,TGTGCCACCAGTGAGACGTCCCACACCGGGGAGCTGTTTTTT
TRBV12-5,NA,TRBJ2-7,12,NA,CASGPFVGEQYF,TGTGCTAGTGGCCCGTTCGTAGGAGAGCAGTACTTC
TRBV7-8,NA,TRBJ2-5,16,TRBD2,CASSLGLAGVGETQYF,TGTGCCAGCAGCTTAGGACTAGCGGGAGTTGGCGAGACCCAGTACTTC
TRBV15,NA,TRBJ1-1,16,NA,CATSLNRWGTNTEAFF,TGTGCCACCAGCCTGAATAGGTGGGGGACCAACACTGAAGCTTTCTTT